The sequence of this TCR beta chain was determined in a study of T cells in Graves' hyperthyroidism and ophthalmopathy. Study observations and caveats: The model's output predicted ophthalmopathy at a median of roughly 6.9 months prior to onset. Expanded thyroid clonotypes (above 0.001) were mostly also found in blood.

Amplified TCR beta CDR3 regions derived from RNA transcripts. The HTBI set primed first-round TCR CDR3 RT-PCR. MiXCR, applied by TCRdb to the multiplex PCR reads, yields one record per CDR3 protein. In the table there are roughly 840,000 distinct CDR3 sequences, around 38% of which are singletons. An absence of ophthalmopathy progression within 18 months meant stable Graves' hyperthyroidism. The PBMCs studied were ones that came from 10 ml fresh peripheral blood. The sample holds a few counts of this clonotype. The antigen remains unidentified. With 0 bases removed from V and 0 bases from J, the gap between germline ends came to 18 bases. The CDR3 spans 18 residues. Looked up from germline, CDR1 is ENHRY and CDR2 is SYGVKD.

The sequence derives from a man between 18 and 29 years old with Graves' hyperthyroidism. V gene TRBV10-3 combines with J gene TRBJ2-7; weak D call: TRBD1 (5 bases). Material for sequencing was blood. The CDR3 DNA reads TGTGCCATCAGTGAGTCGGGGCCCGGTAGGGCTGGCTCCTACGAGCAGTACTTC. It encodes CAISESGPGRAGSYEQYF.